The following is a TCR beta chain sequence with its context. Sequencing used immunoSEQ multiplex PCR; TCRdb keeps in-frame clones, though not all of them. The table lists roughly 90,000 clones, about 91% of them singletons. The data derive from a study of T cell changes during pregnancy in multiple sclerosis. The CDR3 is 15 residues long. Germline CDR1 reads SEHNR; CDR2 reads FQNEAQ (reference sequence). Losses at the gene ends were 4 bases for V and 3 bases for J; bases not matched to a gene: 5. The specimen was peripheral blood, collected in the first trimester of pregnancy. The sequence was obtained from a female donor in good health, enrolled as a control in a pregnancy study. This chain uses TRBV7-9 with TRBJ2-2; 7 nucleotides agree with TRBD1. CDR3 loop: CASSSGQRYTGELFF. The CDR3 DNA reads as TGTGCCAGCAGCTCGGGACAGCGATACACCGGGGAGCTGTTTTTT.